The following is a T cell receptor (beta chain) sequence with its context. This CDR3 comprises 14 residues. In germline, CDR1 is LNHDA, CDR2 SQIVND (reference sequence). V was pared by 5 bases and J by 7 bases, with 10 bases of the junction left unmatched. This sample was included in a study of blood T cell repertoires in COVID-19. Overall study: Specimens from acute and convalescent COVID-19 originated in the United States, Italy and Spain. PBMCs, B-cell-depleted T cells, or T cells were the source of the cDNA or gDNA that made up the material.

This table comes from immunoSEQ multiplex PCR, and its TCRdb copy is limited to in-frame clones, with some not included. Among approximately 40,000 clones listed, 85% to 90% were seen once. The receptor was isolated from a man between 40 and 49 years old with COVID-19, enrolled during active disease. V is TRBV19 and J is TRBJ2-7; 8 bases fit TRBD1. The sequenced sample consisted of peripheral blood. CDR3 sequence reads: CASSGTGQRGEQYF. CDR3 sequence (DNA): TGTGCCAGTAGTGGGACAGGCCAGAGGGGAGAGCAGTACTTC.